This T cell receptor beta chain was recorded in a study of T cells in Graves' hyperthyroidism and ophthalmopathy. Looking at the study overall: Blood from the periphery was taken at initial diagnosis, before any treatment.

Based on clinical symptoms, serum thyroxine and TRAb, thyroid ultrasound and orbital computed tomography, diagnoses were reached. This clonotype was picked up many times. CDR1 and CDR2 from the germline V gene are LGHDT and YNNKEL (reference sequence). The CDR3 length is 15 residues. V was clipped by 5 bases and J by 4 bases; unmatched bases: 8. From RNA transcripts, TCR beta CDR3 regions were amplified. RT-PCR in the first round (using the HTBI primer set) targeted the TCR CDR3. TCRdb redid the calling of the multiplex PCR reads with MiXCR, one entry per CDR3 protein. The sample has more than 250,000 distinct CDR3 sequences, roughly 15% seen once.

Material: blood. This sequence was found in a woman aged 45-65 years with Graves' hyperthyroidism that later progressed to Graves' ophthalmopathy. The V call is TRBV3-1, the J call TRBJ2-1; 7 bases fit TRBD1. The DNA for the CDR3 is TGTGCCAGCAGCTTGACAGGGTCGGTTTACAATGAGCAGTTCTTC. This gives the protein CASSLTGSVYNEQFF.